The T cell receptor beta chain described here comes from a study of T cell repertoires in cytomegalovirus infection. One entry per CDR3 protein results from TCRdb running MiXCR on the reads. The profile shows about 890,000 distinct CDR3 sequences, 30% to 40% of them singletons. Trimming stripped 3 bases from V and 4 bases from J, with 10 bases between. Germline V gene data show CDR1 as SGHVS and CDR2 as FNYEAQ. CDR3 length equals 14 residues. This clonotype was found a few times. No antigen is known for it. The chain joins TRBV7-6 to TRBJ2-1, with D tentatively TRBD1 (6 bases). The sequences come from cultured CD8+ T cells from PBMCs, collected from culture after CMV antigen stimulation. This sequence was found in a human donor in good health (CMV status not recorded). Some clones in this sample may be carry-over from other donors' samples. CDR3 in amino acids: CASSFTTGYNEQFF. CDR3 sequence (DNA): TGTGCCAGCAGCTTTACTACAGGGTACAATGAGCAGTTCTTC.